The next 10 T cell receptor beta chains were all read from a single sample in a study of blood T cells in healthy people across ages. Combining a sample-barcoded 5' primer with a J-beta primer mix, a second PCR ran for roughly 6 to 11 cycles. TCRdb reprocessed the 5' RACE reads with MiXCR, giving one entry per CDR3 protein. The sample contains about 680,000 distinct CDR3 sequences, around 49% of which appear only once. The sequenced material came from blood. All receptors derive from an older woman in good health.

With regard to this clonotype: Just one base apart from a much larger clone, this may be a read error. The chain is built from TRBV7-9 and TRBJ2-5; TRBD1 is a possible D gene (6 bases). Germline CDR1 SEHNR, CDR2 FQNEAQ (reference sequence). This CDR3 is built from 13 residues. The CDR3 sequence is CASSRGQLETRYF. The CDR3 DNA is TGTGCCAGCAGCCGCGGACAGTTGGAGACCCGGTACTTC.

This rearrangement joins TRBV20-1 to TRBJ2-2; no firm D call. The CDR3 is made up of 14 amino acids. Germline V gene lookup returns CDR1 DFQATT and CDR2 SNEGSKA (reference sequence). Trimming pared 6 bases from V and 0 bases from J, leaving 11 bases between. CDR3 in amino acids: CSAGPRSNTGELFF. The CDR3, as DNA: TGCAGTGCAGGCCCTCGATCGAACACCGGGGAGCTGTTTTTT.

For this clonotype: This may be a read error, as it is one base from a much larger clone. The chain joins TRBV6-2 or TRBV6-3 to TRBJ2-7; 7 bases match TRBD1. The ends lost 5 bases at V and 0 bases at J; junction bases unmatched: 4. Germline assignment: CDR1 MNHEY and CDR2 SVGEGT. This CDR3 comprises 14 residues. CDR3: CASSKQGTSYEQYF. The CDR3 DNA reads as TGTGCCAGCAGTAAACAGGGGACCTCCTACGAGCAGTACTTC.

The genes are TRBV5-1 and TRBJ2-4, with D hard to call. Trimming removed 3 bases from V and 0 bases from J, with 10 bases in between. Per germline, CDR1 SGHRS and CDR2 YFSETQ. The CDR3 contains 15 residues. CDR3 sequence: CASSWSDLAKNIQYF. In nucleotides, the CDR3 is TGCGCCAGCAGCTGGTCGGACCTAGCCAAAAACATTCAGTACTTC.

This clonotype was recorded once. V gene TRBV12-3 or TRBV12-4 combines with J gene TRBJ1-4, with TRBD1 matching over 9 bases. The CDR3 loop spans 18 amino acids. J was trimmed by 1 base and V by 5 bases; bases with no gene match: 11. The CDR3 spells CASSTGARQGGTNEKLFF. The CDR3 DNA follows: TGTGCCAGCAGTACAGGCGCCAGACAGGGGGGAACTAATGAAAAACTGTTTTTT.

The J gene is TRBJ2-7, the V gene TRBV20-1; the D gene is possibly TRBD1 (6 bases). The CDR3 consists of 16 residues. Trimming stripped 6 bases from V and 3 bases from J, with 24 bases between. CDR1 and CDR2 from the germline V gene are DFQATT and SNEGSKA (reference sequence). The CDR3 DNA is TGCAGTGCCAAGAGGGGGACAACCTTTTATCTCTACGAGCAGTACTTC. Its translation is CSAKRGTTFYLYEQYF.

V is TRBV12-3 or TRBV12-4 and J is TRBJ1-1; a possible D gene is TRBD1 (5 bases). With 7 bases removed from V and 0 bases from J, the gap between germline ends came to 18 bases. The length of the CDR3 is 16 residues. CDR3 region: CASNGLRRTLNTEAFF. CDR3 DNA sequence: TGTGCCAGCAACGGACTCCGGAGGACACTGAACACTGAAGCTTTCTTT.

This clonotype came up once. The rearrangement joins TRBV4-2 to TRBJ2-5, with 10 bases that match TRBD1. The J call may be in error: the DNA end matches TRBJ2-7 better. CDR1 and CDR2 (germline): LGHNA, YNFKEQ. The CDR3 is made up of 14 amino acids. The CDR3 DNA reads as TGTGCCAGCAGCCAATGGGACAGGGGCAACGAGCAGTACTTC. Translating gives CASSQWDRGNEQYF.

The chain is built from TRBV7-2 and TRBJ2-3; D is uncertain. The CDR3 totals 13 residues. The germline V and J ends were trimmed by 5 bases and 3 bases, with 9 bases remaining between them. Germline loops: CDR1 SGHTA, CDR2 FQGNSA. DNA for the CDR3: TGTGCCAGCAGCCCCCCGCCAACAGATACGCAGTATTTT. The encoded protein is CASSPPPTDTQYF.

V is TRBV20-1 and J is TRBJ2-6, with D uncertain. The germline CDR1 and CDR2 sequences are DFQATT and SNEGSKA (reference sequence). V shed 1 base and J shed 2 bases, with 12 bases lying between them. This CDR3 contains 16 residues. CDR3 nucleotides: TGCAGTGCTAGAGTAGTCCCGACCGCTGGGGCCAACGTCCTGACTTTC. It encodes CSARVVPTAGANVLTF.